This T cell receptor (beta chain) is from a study of T cells in Graves' hyperthyroidism and ophthalmopathy. V dropped 0 bases and J dropped 4 bases, with 7 bases sitting between them. This CDR3 has 14 residues. CDR1 and CDR2 (germline): SGHVS, FQNEAQ. Points from the study as a whole: Using 13 V-J features, a model discriminated ophthalmopathy from stable hyperthyroidism.

This clonotype was found a few times. The target antigen is unknown. Authors of the study amplified TCR beta CDR3 regions from RNA transcripts. Primed by the HTBI set, a first-round RT-PCR was run on the TCR CDR3. TCRdb processed the multiplex PCR reads anew with MiXCR; each CDR3 protein has one entry. Of some 400,000 distinct CDR3 sequences in the sample, approximately 15% are singletons; the top ten hold approximately 9.9%. What was sequenced was blood. The chain has TRBV7-8 and TRBJ1-5; D call uncertain. The clonotype was recovered from a woman aged 60-70 years with Graves' hyperthyroidism. The CDR3 nucleotides read TGTGCCAGCAGCTTAGCTCAGCTTAATCAGCCCCAGCATTTT. It is translated as CASSLAQLNQPQHF.